Shown below are 15 T cell receptor beta chains from a single sample sequenced in a study of cytomegalovirus exposure and HLA in healthy donors. Primers: 60 Vbeta forward and 13 Jbeta reverse. TCRdb keeps only in-frame clones here, not all; method: immunoSEQ multiplex PCR. The table has approximately 130,000 clones, 70% to 80% seen once. The sequenced sample consisted of PBMCs. These receptors came from a man under 40 in good health and CMV-seronegative.

The rearrangement links TRBV4-3 to TRBJ2-5; a weak D match, TRBD2 (6 bases). Germline loops: CDR1 LGHNA, CDR2 YSLEER. With 1 base removed from V and 0 bases from J, the gap between germline ends came to 15 bases. The CDR3 loop spans 17 amino acids. The chain's CDR3 is CASSQVPGGWYQETQYF. In DNA, the CDR3 is TGCGCCAGCAGCCAAGTACCTGGGGGGTGGTACCAAGAGACCCAGTACTTC.

V is TRBV5-1 and J is TRBJ2-4, with D possibly TRBD2 on 6 matching bases. V shed 0 bases and J shed 7 bases, with 14 bases lying between them. The CDR3 sequence is 15 residues long. Germline CDR1 SGHRS, CDR2 YFSETQ. This CDR3 is CASSLEVSGGNIQYF. In nucleotides, the CDR3 is TGCGCCAGCAGCTTGGAGGTGTCAGGAGGGAACATTCAGTACTTC.

This rearrangement joins TRBV6-5 to TRBJ1-2, with a weak D call TRBD1 (5 bases). Germline V gene sequence: CDR1 MNHEY, CDR2 SVGAGI. The CDR3 runs to 12 residues. V dropped 6 bases and J dropped 9 bases, with 14 bases sitting between them. The CDR3 region is CASRSQGFSYTF. The CDR3 DNA reads as TGTGCCAGCAGGAGCCAGGGTTTTAGCTACACCTTC.

The V call is TRBV7-8, the J call TRBJ2-3; 7 nucleotides align to TRBD1. CDR3 size: 15 residues. With 5 bases clipped from V and 3 bases from J, the junction kept 8 bases outside the gene matches. Germline V gene lookup returns CDR1 SGHVS and CDR2 FQNEAQ. The CDR3, as DNA: TGTGCCAGCAGCCGACAGGGCTCTCGGACAGATACGCAGTATTTT. It codes for CASSRQGSRTDTQYF.

This clone was recorded a few times. The chain employs TRBV5-6 and TRBJ2-1; TRBD1 matches 8 bases. The CDR3 loop spans 13 amino acids. Trimming at V came to 3 bases and at J to 8 bases, leaving 4 bases not matched to a gene. CDR1 is SGHDT and CDR2 is YYEEEE in the germline V gene. The CDR3 is CASSSTGVYEQFF. Here the CDR3 DNA reads TGTGCCAGCAGCTCGACAGGGGTCTATGAGCAGTTCTTC.

The rearrangement joins TRBV6-5 to TRBJ2-3, with 10 bases that match TRBD1. After removal of 2 bases from V and 1 base from J, the junction contained 0 bases not matched to a gene. This CDR3 has 15 amino acids. Germline CDR1 is MNHEY and CDR2 is SVGAGI. The CDR3 is CASSYGQGGTDTQYF. The CDR3, as DNA: TGTGCCAGCAGTTACGGACAGGGGGGCACAGATACGCAGTATTTT.

The V and J genes are TRBV30 and TRBJ2-1; D unresolved. V was shortened by 5 bases and J by 3 bases, with 8 bases between the two germline ends. This CDR3 spans 12 amino acids. Germline CDR1 reads GTSNPN; CDR2 reads SVGIG (reference sequence). In DNA, the CDR3 is TGTGCCTGGCACGAGAACTACAATGAGCAGTTCTTC. This gives the protein CAWHENYNEQFF.

The chain recombines TRBV7-9 with TRBJ2-7; 8 bases map to TRBD2. In germline, CDR1 is SEHNR, CDR2 FQNEAQ (reference sequence). V lost 4 bases, J lost 7 bases, and 9 bases stayed unmatched. CDR3 length: 14 amino acids. The CDR3 here is CASSSQGLGVEQYF. CDR3 coding DNA: TGTGCCAGCAGCTCACAGGGACTAGGGGTTGAGCAGTACTTC.

The genes are TRBV4-3 and TRBJ1-2; 7 bases map to TRBD1. The CDR3 runs 17 residues. With V trimmed by 0 bases and J by 5 bases, 12 bases remained unmatched. The germline V gene has CDR1 LGHNA and CDR2 YSLEER. For the CDR3, the DNA is TGCGCCAGCAGCCAAGATGAATCCCCGGGACAGAGATATGGCTACACCTTC. Protein product: CASSQDESPGQRYGYTF.

The rearrangement joins TRBV4-3 to TRBJ2-5; 10 positions match TRBD1. Germline V gene lookup returns CDR1 LGHNA and CDR2 YSLEER. J was trimmed by 5 bases and V by 5 bases; bases with no gene match: 8. This CDR3 is 15 amino acids long. CDR3 protein: CASSARTGGVETQYF. The CDR3 DNA reads TGCGCCAGCAGCGCCCGGACAGGGGGAGTGGAGACCCAGTACTTC.

This clone was found once. The genes are TRBV6-1 and TRBJ1-1, with D hard to call. CDR3 length equals 10 residues. V lost 8 bases to trimming and J lost 5 bases, with 6 bases between them. Germline CDR1 MNHNS, CDR2 SASEGT. DNA of the CDR3: TGTGCCAGCTGGCGGACTGAAGCTTTCTTT. Protein product: CASWRTEAFF.

This clone has a single count. V usage is TRBV27 and J usage is TRBJ1-1, with TRBD1 identical over 8 bases. The junction had 3 bases not matched to a gene; V was cut back by 4 bases and J by 2 bases. The length of the CDR3 is 14 residues. CDR1 is MNHEY and CDR2 is SMNVEV in the germline V gene (reference sequence). CDR3: CASSYGTGNTEAFF. Written as DNA, the CDR3 is TGTGCCAGCAGTTATGGGACAGGAAACACTGAAGCTTTCTTT.

The chain combines TRBV29-1 with TRBJ2-7; 9 nucleotides align to TRBD1. Germline V gives CDR1 SQVTM, CDR2 ANQGSEA. This CDR3 contains 14 residues. After removal of 6 bases from V and 1 base from J, the junction contained 7 bases not matched to a gene. CDR3 protein: CSVEGQGGSYEQYF. The CDR3 bases are TGCAGCGTGGAGGGACAGGGAGGATCCTACGAGCAGTACTTC.

The chain recombines TRBV29-1 with TRBJ2-3; TRBD2 matches at 10 bases. Losses at the gene ends were 4 bases for V and 4 bases for J; bases not matched to a gene: 11. CDR1 SQVTM and CDR2 ANQGSEA come from the germline V gene. The length of the CDR3 is 16 residues. The CDR3 DNA reads as TGCAGCGTTGGAATGAGGGGACTAGCGAGGGCAGATACGCAGTATTTT. This gives the protein CSVGMRGLARADTQYF.

V is TRBV18 and J is TRBJ1-5; D ambiguous. Trimming cost V 2 bases and J 1 base, with 6 bases left between them. The CDR3 is 14 residues long. Germline V lookup: CDR1 KGHSH, CDR2 LQKENI. CDR3 DNA: TGTGCCAGCTCACCAACAGTCAGCAATCAGCCCCAGCATTTT. Translated: CASSPTVSNQPQHF.